This T cell receptor beta chain was sequenced in a study of blood T cell repertoires in COVID-19. About the study: Material from acute and convalescent COVID-19 was sourced from the United States, Italy and Spain. Sample material is recorded as cDNA or gDNA derived from T cells, B-cell-depleted T cells, or PBMCs.

Source study methods: Amplification with reference gene primers provided the estimates of nucleated cell counts. Sequencing used immunoSEQ multiplex PCR; TCRdb keeps in-frame clones, though not all of them. V and J calls and clone size are given by that table; D and trimming were obtained from the DNA. The repertoire holds under 150,000 clones, with about 80% as singletons. The CDR3 has 13 residues. Germline V lookup: CDR1 SGHAT, CDR2 FQNNGV. V was shortened by 0 bases and J by 4 bases, with 7 bases between the two germline ends. The sequenced sample consisted of peripheral blood. The source of this sequence is a woman aged 60-70 years with acute or convalescent COVID-19. The rearrangement joins TRBV11-2 to TRBJ2-7; D might be TRBD1 (5 bases). This CDR3 is CASSLDRVYEQYF. The CDR3 bases are TGTGCCAGCAGCTTAGACAGGGTATACGAGCAGTACTTC. The whole variable domain, filled in from reference TRBV11-2 and TRBJ2-7, reads EAGVAQSPRYKIIEKRQSVAFWCNPISGHATLYWYQQILGQGPKLLIQFQNNGVVDDSQLPKDRFSAERLKGVDSTLKIQPAKLEDSAVYLCASSLDRVYEQYFGPGTRLTVT.